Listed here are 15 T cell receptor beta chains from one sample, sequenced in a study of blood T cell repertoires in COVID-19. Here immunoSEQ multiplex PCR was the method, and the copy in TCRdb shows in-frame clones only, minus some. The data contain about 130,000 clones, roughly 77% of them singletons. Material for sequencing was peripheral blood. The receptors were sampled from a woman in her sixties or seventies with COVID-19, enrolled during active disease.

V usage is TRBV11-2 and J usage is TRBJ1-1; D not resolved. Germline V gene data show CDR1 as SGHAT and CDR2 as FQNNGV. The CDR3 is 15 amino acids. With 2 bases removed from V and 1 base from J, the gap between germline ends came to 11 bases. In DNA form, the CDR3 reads TGTGCCAGCAGCTTATCGGGCGGGCGGAACACTGAAGCTTTCTTT. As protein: CASSLSGGRNTEAFF.

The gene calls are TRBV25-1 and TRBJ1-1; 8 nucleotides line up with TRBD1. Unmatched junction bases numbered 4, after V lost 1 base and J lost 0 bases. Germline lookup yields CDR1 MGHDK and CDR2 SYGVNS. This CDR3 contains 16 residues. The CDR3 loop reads CASSELAGGLNTEAFF. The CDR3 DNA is TGTGCCAGCAGTGAATTGGCAGGGGGCTTGAACACTGAAGCTTTCTTT.

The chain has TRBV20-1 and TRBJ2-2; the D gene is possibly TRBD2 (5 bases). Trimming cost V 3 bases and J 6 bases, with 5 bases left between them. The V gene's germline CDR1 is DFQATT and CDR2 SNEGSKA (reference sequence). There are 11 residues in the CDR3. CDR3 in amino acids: CSARGAGELFF. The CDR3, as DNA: TGCAGTGCTAGGGGAGCCGGGGAGCTGTTTTTT.

CDR3 residues: CASRARGNTGELFF. CDR3 DNA: TGCGCCAGCAGGGCCAGGGGAAACACCGGGGAGCTGTTTTTT. The gene calls are TRBV5-1 and TRBJ2-2; D might be TRBD1 (6 bases). V was clipped by 5 bases and J by 2 bases, with 10 bases between them. The CDR3 totals 14 residues. Germline CDR1 reads SGHRS; CDR2 reads YFSETQ.

This chain's CDR3 is CASSWTIDNEQFF. The CDR3 DNA reads as TGTGCCAGCAGCTGGACTATTGACAATGAGCAGTTCTTC. V usage is TRBV5-6 and J usage is TRBJ2-1; D is perhaps TRBD2 (6 bases). The CDR3 has 13 residues. Trimming shortened V by 3 bases and J by 5 bases, and 9 bases separated the two germline ends. Germline lookup yields CDR1 SGHDT and CDR2 YYEEEE.

The CDR3 reads CASKKPGDRNEAFF. CDR3 in DNA: TGTGCCAGCAAAAAACCGGGGGACAGAAATGAAGCTTTCTTT. The chain combines TRBV21-1 with TRBJ1-1; the table's D call, TRBD1, has no DNA check behind it. TRBV21-1 is a documented pseudogene. CDR3 length: 14 amino acids.

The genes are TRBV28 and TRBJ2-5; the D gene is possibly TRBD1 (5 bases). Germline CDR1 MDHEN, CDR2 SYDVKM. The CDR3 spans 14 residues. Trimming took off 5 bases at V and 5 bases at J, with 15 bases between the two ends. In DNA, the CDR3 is TGTGCCAGCAGTGTTGGGGAAAAGGGGGAGACCCAGTACTTC. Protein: CASSVGEKGETQYF.

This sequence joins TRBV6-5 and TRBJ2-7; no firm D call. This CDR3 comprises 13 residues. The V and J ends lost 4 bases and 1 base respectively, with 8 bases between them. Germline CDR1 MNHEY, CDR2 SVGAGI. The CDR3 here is CASSSRVSYEQYF. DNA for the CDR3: TGTGCCAGCAGTTCACGGGTTTCCTACGAGCAGTACTTC.

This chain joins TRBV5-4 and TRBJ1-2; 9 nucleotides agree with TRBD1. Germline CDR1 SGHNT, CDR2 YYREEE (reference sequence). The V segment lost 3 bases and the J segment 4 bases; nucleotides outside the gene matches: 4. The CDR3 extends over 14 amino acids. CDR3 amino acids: CASSSQGQGYGYTF. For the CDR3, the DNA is TGTGCCAGCAGCTCACAGGGACAGGGCTATGGCTACACCTTC.

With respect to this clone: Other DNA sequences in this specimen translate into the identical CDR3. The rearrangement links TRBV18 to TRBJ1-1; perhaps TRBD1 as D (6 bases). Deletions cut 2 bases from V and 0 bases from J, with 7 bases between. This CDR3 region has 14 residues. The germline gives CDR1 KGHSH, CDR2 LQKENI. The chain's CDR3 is CASSPGQLNTEAFF. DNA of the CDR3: TGTGCCAGCTCACCAGGACAGCTGAACACTGAAGCTTTCTTT.

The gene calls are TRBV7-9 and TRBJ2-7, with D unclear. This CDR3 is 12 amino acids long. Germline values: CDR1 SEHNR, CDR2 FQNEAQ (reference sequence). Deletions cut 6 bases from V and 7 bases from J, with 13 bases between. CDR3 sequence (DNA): TGTGCCAGCAGACCGACGGCCGGGGAGCAGTACTTC. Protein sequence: CASRPTAGEQYF.

The CDR3 DNA sequence: TGTGCCAGCAGCAGAGAGGAGGGGACTGAAGCTTTCTTT. Translated, it gives CASSREEGTEAFF. J is TRBJ1-1 and V is TRBV7-2, with a tentative D call TRBD1 (5 bases). Germline CDR1 reads SGHTA; CDR2 reads FQGNSA. The CDR3 consists of 13 residues. V was clipped by 5 bases and J by 5 bases, with 12 bases between them.

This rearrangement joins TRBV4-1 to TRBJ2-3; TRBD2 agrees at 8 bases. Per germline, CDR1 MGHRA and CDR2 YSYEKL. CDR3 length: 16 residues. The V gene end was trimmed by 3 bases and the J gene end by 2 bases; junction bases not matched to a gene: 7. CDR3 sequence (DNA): TGCGCCAGCAGCCAGCGACTAGCGCAAACCACAGATACGCAGTATTTT. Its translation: CASSQRLAQTTDTQYF.

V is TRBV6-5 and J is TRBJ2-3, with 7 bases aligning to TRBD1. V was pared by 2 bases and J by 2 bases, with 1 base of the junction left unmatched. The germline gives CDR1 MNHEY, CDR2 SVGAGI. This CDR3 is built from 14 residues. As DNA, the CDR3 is TGTGCCAGCAGTTACGACAGGGACACAGATACGCAGTATTTT. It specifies CASSYDRDTDTQYF.

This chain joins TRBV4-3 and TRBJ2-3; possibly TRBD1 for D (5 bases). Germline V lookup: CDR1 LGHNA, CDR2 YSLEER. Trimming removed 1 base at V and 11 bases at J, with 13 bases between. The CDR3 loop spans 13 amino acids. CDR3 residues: CASSQGFRGEQYF. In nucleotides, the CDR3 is TGCGCCAGCAGCCAAGGGTTTAGGGGCGAGCAGTATTTT.